The 23 T cell receptor beta chains given below trace back to one sample, sequenced in a study of Graves' ophthalmopathy and Graves' hyperthyroidism. TCR beta CDR3 amplification used RNA transcripts. Scientists carried out first-round RT-PCR using HTBI primers and then a second-round multiplex PCR. Each CDR3 protein gets one entry after TCRdb re-called the multiplex PCR reads with MiXCR. The table includes fewer than 600,000 distinct CDR3 sequences, about an eighth detected once. The sample comprised blood. The origin of the receptors is a young woman with Graves' ophthalmopathy.

This clonotype has at least ten counts. A read error may explain this, as a much larger clone is one base away. The chain combines TRBV20-1 with TRBJ1-6; tentatively, D is TRBD1 (5 bases). CDR1 DFQATT and CDR2 SNEGSKA come from the germline V gene (reference sequence). The CDR3 length is 13 residues. The CDR3 loop is CSHLQGEGSHLHF. CDR3 coding DNA: TGCAGCCATCTCCAGGGAGAGGGATCACACCTCCACTTT.

This clonotype was picked up many times. This chain joins TRBV12-3 or TRBV12-4 and TRBJ2-5, with a tentative D call TRBD2 (5 bases). V was cut by 5 bases and J by 4 bases, with 14 bases left in between. The CDR3 contains 14 residues. Here the CDR3 DNA reads TGTGCCAGCAGTCCCCCGGTCCGGGGAGAGACCCAGTACTTC. As protein: CASSPPVRGETQYF.

The gene calls are TRBV5-1 and TRBJ1-1; 10 bases agree with TRBD1. The ends lost 4 bases at V and 4 bases at J; junction bases unmatched: 7. The CDR3 covers 15 residues. Germline assignment: CDR1 SGHRS and CDR2 YFSETQ. CDR3: CASSPGQGVSTEAFF. The CDR3 nucleotides read TGCGCCAGCAGCCCCGGACAGGGGGTAAGCACTGAAGCTTTCTTT.

This clonotype was found many times. J is TRBJ1-1 and V is TRBV6-5; D unresolved. Trimming took 2 bases from V and 0 from J, leaving 13 bases between them. The CDR3 runs 16 residues. Germline V gene lookup returns CDR1 MNHEY and CDR2 SVGAGI. The CDR3 is CASSYGMTLMNTEAFF. The CDR3 bases are TGTGCCAGCAGTTACGGGATGACATTGATGAACACTGAAGCTTTCTTT.

This clonotype appeared a few times. At one end the junction does not follow the germline gene, possibly because of a read error. V and J are TRBV6-1 and TRBJ1-6; TRBD1 aligns across 9 bases. The CDR3 is 14 residues long. Germline V gene lookup returns CDR1 MNHNS and CDR2 SASEGT. The CDR3 region is CASSRQGGNSHLHF. In DNA, the CDR3 is TGTGCCAGCAGTCGACAGGGGGGCAATTCACACCTCCACTTT.

This clonotype was counted ten times or more. V and J are TRBV10-3 and TRBJ2-5, with D possibly matching TRBD2 (5 bases). The CDR3 runs to 15 residues. CDR1 is ENHRY and CDR2 is SYGVKD in the germline V gene. Trimming left V 0 bases short and J 4 bases short, with 12 bases between. The CDR3 here is CAISESRRGRETQYF. CDR3 DNA sequence: TGTGCCATCAGTGAGTCCAGACGGGGTAGAGAGACCCAGTACTTC.

This clonotype was observed many times. This chain uses TRBV2 with TRBJ2-7; TRBD1 agrees at 8 bases. The CDR3 extends over 12 amino acids. CDR1 SNHLY and CDR2 FYNNEI come from the germline V gene. The ends lost 6 bases at V and 6 bases at J; junction bases unmatched: 4. Written as DNA, the CDR3 is TGTGCCAGCAGGACAGGGGTTGGCGAGCAGTACTTC. The encoded protein is CASRTGVGEQYF.

This clonotype was seen repeatedly, ten times or more. The chain couples TRBV6-4 to TRBJ1-5; perhaps TRBD1 as D (5 bases). V lost 7 bases and J 5 bases, leaving 24 bases between the germline ends. This CDR3 is 17 amino acids long. The germline CDR1 and CDR2 sequences are MRHNA and SNTAGT. CDR3 amino acids: CASNPTPDSLIYQPQHF. DNA of the CDR3: TGTGCCAGCAACCCCACTCCCGACAGCCTGATCTATCAGCCCCAGCATTTT.

This clonotype came up many times. The genes are TRBV6-5 and TRBJ1-1; D perhaps matches TRBD1 (5 bases). The CDR3 extends over 14 amino acids. Germline V CDR1 and CDR2: MNHEY, SVGAGI. The V and J ends lost 4 bases and 0 bases respectively, with 9 bases between them. Here the CDR3 reads CASSFRQLNTEAFF. In DNA, the CDR3 is TGTGCCAGCAGTTTCCGACAGTTGAACACTGAAGCTTTCTTT.

The J gene is TRBJ1-1, the V gene TRBV10-3; D unresolved. The germline V gene encodes CDR1 ENHRY and CDR2 SYGVKD. Trimming cost V 2 bases and J 1 base, with 8 bases left between them. This CDR3 region has 14 residues. This CDR3 reads CAISEEGTNTEAFF. Written as DNA, the CDR3 is TGTGCCATCAGTGAGGAGGGAACGAACACTGAAGCTTTCTTT.

This clonotype was detected only a few times. The chain uses TRBV30 and TRBJ2-7; D is possibly TRBD1 (6 bases). Germline CDR1 and CDR2: GTSNPN and SVGIG (reference sequence). The V end was cut by 0 bases, the J end by 1 base, with 7 bases between. This CDR3 is built from 13 residues. The CDR3 is CAWSVGASYEQYF. CDR3 DNA: TGTGCCTGGAGTGTGGGGGCTTCCTACGAGCAGTACTTC. Together with reference TRBV30 and TRBJ2-7, the CDR3 gives the full variable domain: SQTIHQWPATLVQPVGSPLSLECTVEGTSNPNLYWYRQAAGRGLQLLFYSVGIGQISSEVPQNLSASRPQDRQFILSSKKLLLSDSGFYLCAWSVGASYEQYFGPGTRLTVT.

On this clonotype itself: A much larger clone lies a single base off, so this may be a read error. The rearrangement links TRBV12-3 or TRBV12-4 to TRBJ2-2; unclear D gene. The CDR3 has 14 residues. Trimming cost V 5 bases and J 0 bases, with 7 bases left between them. The CDR3 region has the DNA TGTGCCAGCAGTACGGTACCGAACACCGGGGAGCTGTTTTTT. Translated: CASSTVPNTGELFF.

This clonotype was observed at least ten times. The chain has TRBV5-1 and TRBJ1-1; possibly TRBD1 for D (6 bases). Trimming cost V 3 bases and J 2 bases, with 11 bases left between them. The CDR3 contains 14 residues. Germline loops: CDR1 SGHRS, CDR2 YFSETQ. The CDR3 DNA follows: TGCGCCAGCAGCTCTGGGACAACTAACACTGAAGCTTTCTTT. It is translated as CASSSGTTNTEAFF.

This clonotype was observed at least ten times. The rearrangement joins TRBV12-3 or TRBV12-4 to TRBJ1-1; D ambiguous. This CDR3 contains 13 residues. Between the trimmed V and J ends, which lost 7 bases and 4 bases, there was a span of 13 bases. This chain's CDR3 is CASTLDIGTEAFF. The CDR3 coding sequence is TGTGCCAGCACCCTGGATATCGGCACTGAAGCTTTCTTT.

This clonotype has just a few counts. This chain uses TRBV28 with TRBJ2-5, with D possibly matching TRBD1 (5 bases). CDR3 length equals 17 residues. The germline gives CDR1 MDHEN, CDR2 SYDVKM. The V gene lost 7 bases and the J gene lost 2 bases, with 23 bases spanning the gap. The CDR3 coding sequence is TGTGCCAGCATCTTTAATCCCCTCGGACAACTACAAGAGACCCAGTACTTC. This encodes CASIFNPLGQLQETQYF.

This clonotype has a count of ten or more. V and J are TRBV30 and TRBJ2-7, with D unresolved. The CDR3 spans 13 residues. V was trimmed by 4 bases and J by 6 bases, leaving 16 bases between them. The germline gives CDR1 GTSNPN, CDR2 SVGIG (reference sequence). CDR3 coding DNA: TGTGCCTGGAAGATCGCAGGTTATAGCGAGCAGTACTTC. It is translated as CAWKIAGYSEQYF.

This chain connects TRBV28 to TRBJ1-6, with 9 bases matching TRBD1. This CDR3 is built from 14 residues. The V gene end was trimmed by 5 bases and the J gene end by 10 bases; junction bases not matched to a gene: 6. Germline CDR1 is MDHEN and CDR2 is SYDVKM. This CDR3 reads CASSPGTGQSPLHF. In DNA, the CDR3 is TGTGCCAGCAGTCCCGGGACAGGGCAATCACCCCTCCACTTT.

This clonotype occurred many times. The chain employs TRBV5-1 and TRBJ2-6; D not certain. Trimming removed 0 bases from V and 4 bases from J, with 8 bases in between. Germline V CDR1 and CDR2: SGHRS, YFSETQ. This CDR3 region has 15 residues. CDR3: CASSLEGLGANVLTF. CDR3 bases: TGCGCCAGCAGCTTGGAGGGTTTGGGGGCCAACGTCCTGACTTTC.

This sequence joins TRBV4-1 and TRBJ2-2; D might be TRBD1 or TRBD2, each matching 5 bases. Germline CDR1 and CDR2: MGHRA and YSYEKL. CDR3 length: 15 amino acids. V dropped 3 bases and J dropped 6 bases, with 14 bases sitting between them. CDR3 DNA sequence: TGCGCCAGCAGCCAGGCTGGGACCCCGGCCGGGGAGCTGTTTTTT. Translated, it gives CASSQAGTPAGELFF.

V and J are TRBV30 and TRBJ2-7; D not certain. V gave up 2 bases and J gave up 2 bases, with 7 bases separating them. The CDR3 covers 12 residues. Germline CDR1 reads GTSNPN; CDR2 reads SVGIG (reference sequence). CDR3 nucleotide sequence: TGTGCCTGGAGTCGACAAACCTACGAGCAGTACTTC. It encodes CAWSRQTYEQYF.

The rearrangement links TRBV13 to TRBJ2-7; TRBD2 might be the D (5 bases). V shed 6 bases and J shed 0 bases, with 18 bases lying between them. The germline gives CDR1 PRHDT, CDR2 FYEKMQ (reference sequence). The CDR3 has 16 amino acids. Here the CDR3 DNA reads TGTGCCAGCAGTTACCGGCTAGCAAGGGACTCCTACGAGCAGTACTTC. The encoded protein is CASSYRLARDSYEQYF.

This clonotype was found many times. V is TRBV6-1 and J is TRBJ1-2; 12 bases agree with TRBD1. V gave up 4 bases and J gave up 4 bases; unmatched junction bases: 4. Looked up from germline, CDR1 is MNHNS and CDR2 is SASEGT. This CDR3 spans 15 amino acids. This chain's CDR3 is CASSAGTGGSYGYTF. The CDR3 DNA reads as TGTGCCAGCAGTGCAGGGACAGGGGGCTCCTATGGCTACACCTTC.

The rearrangement joins TRBV27 to TRBJ1-2; 9 bases fit TRBD1. The CDR3 length is 15 residues. Germline CDR1 and CDR2: MNHEY and SMNVEV (reference sequence). V lost 5 bases and J lost 4; bases outside the gene matches: 8. CDR3 coding DNA: TGTGCCAGCAGTAACAGGGGGCCGGATATCTATGGCTACACCTTC. Translation gives CASSNRGPDIYGYTF.